This T cell receptor (beta chain) originates from a study of regulatory T cells in long-lasting Graves disease. Study results and limitations: Persistent disease favored TRBV28, TRBJ1-2 and TRBJ2-5. Graves' patients with persistent disease showed TCR diversity lower than patients newly diagnosed.

Construction of the TCR beta libraries employed iRepertoire HTBI primers in conjunction with Arm-PCR of CDR3 regions. One entry per CDR3 protein results from TCRdb running MiXCR on the multiplex PCR reads. The sample carries roughly 450,000 distinct CDR3 sequences, about a quarter recorded once. Stated time point: persistent/refractory GD, antithyroid drugs over 5 years with positive TRAb. Researchers made the TCR library from RNA that was extracted from PBMCs. This clonotype was counted many times. Its cognate antigen is unknown. The CDR3 length is 15 residues. Germline CDR1 MDHEN, CDR2 SYDVKM. Trimming cost V 1 base and J 0 bases, with 9 bases left between them.

Sequenced here: peripheral blood mononuclear cells (PBMCs), sampled when the disease was refractory, from a patient treated with antithyroid drugs. This chain joins TRBV28 and TRBJ1-1; D is unclear. The source is a female donor with Graves disease. CDR3 nucleotide sequence: TGTGCCAGCAGTTTATTAGCGGACCTGAACACTGAAGCTTTCTTT. It translates to CASSLLADLNTEAFF.